One sample yielded the 30 T cell receptor beta chains listed below, sequenced in a study of blood T cell repertoires in COVID-19. Clones were sequenced by immunoSEQ multiplex PCR, and TCRdb holds only the in-frame ones, with some missing. The table has 200,000 to 250,000 clones, around four fifths seen once. The sample consisted of peripheral blood. The receptors were gathered from an elderly woman with COVID-19, enrolled during active disease.

This chain links TRBV4-2 with TRBJ2-1; 16 nucleotides line up with TRBD2. The V and J ends lost 1 base and 2 bases, in that order; junction bases with no gene match: 5. This CDR3 has 19 residues. Germline lookup yields CDR1 LGHNA and CDR2 YNFKEQ. The CDR3 DNA reads TGTGCCAGCAGCCAAGGAACCGGGACTAGCGGGGGGGCCTACAATGAGCAGTTCTTC. This translates into CASSQGTGTSGGAYNEQFF.

CDR3 region: CATSDRGIGYTF. The CDR3 bases are TGTGCCACCAGTGACAGGGGGATCGGCTACACCTTC. This chain joins TRBV24-1 and TRBJ1-2, with 7 nucleotides matching TRBD1. The J segment lost 8 bases and the V segment lost 4 bases, leaving 3 bases of the junction unmatched. In germline, CDR1 is KGHDR, CDR2 SFDVKD. This CDR3 is 12 amino acids long.

The chain uses TRBV7-8 and TRBJ1-5; D remains ambiguous. Germline-derived CDR1 and CDR2 are SGHVS and FQNEAQ. Trimming pared 2 bases from V and 4 bases from J, leaving 9 bases between. CDR3 length: 14 amino acids. This CDR3 is CASSLRGRNQPQHF. CDR3 in DNA: TGTGCCAGCAGCTTAAGAGGGAGGAATCAGCCCCAGCATTTT.

This chain joins TRBV27 and TRBJ2-2; a possible D gene is TRBD2 (6 bases). Trimming removed 0 bases at V and 6 bases at J, with 14 bases between. This CDR3 has 16 residues. The germline CDR1 and CDR2 sequences are MNHEY and SMNVEV (reference sequence). As DNA, the CDR3 is TGTGCCAGCAGTTTATCGGGAGGTCGTCGCGCCGGGGAGCTGTTTTTT. Translating it yields CASSLSGGRRAGELFF.

This clone came up a few times. The chain uses TRBV5-6 and TRBJ1-2, with 7 bases fitting TRBD1. Germline-derived CDR1 and CDR2 are SGHDT and YYEEEE. This CDR3 region has 16 residues. With 2 bases clipped from V and 8 bases from J, the junction kept 15 bases outside the gene matches. The chain's CDR3 is CASSFDDRRGLMGYTF. In DNA form, the CDR3 reads TGTGCCAGCAGCTTTGACGACCGAAGGGGGCTGATGGGCTACACCTTC.

V is TRBV11-2 and J is TRBJ1-5, with D uncertain. The germline V and J ends were trimmed by 4 bases and 0 bases, with 7 bases remaining between them. The CDR3 loop spans 14 amino acids. CDR1 SGHAT and CDR2 FQNNGV come from the germline V gene. The CDR3 reads CASSSQYSNQPQHF. CDR3 nucleotides: TGTGCCAGCAGCTCTCAGTATAGCAATCAGCCCCAGCATTTT. Based on the CDR3 plus reference TRBV11-2 and TRBJ1-5, the full variable domain is EAGVAQSPRYKIIEKRQSVAFWCNPISGHATLYWYQQILGQGPKLLIQFQNNGVVDDSQLPKDRFSAERLKGVDSTLKIQPAKLEDSAVYLCASSSQYSNQPQHFGDGTRLSIL.

This chain uses TRBV19 with TRBJ2-7; 9 nucleotides align to TRBD1. With 5 bases clipped from V and 7 bases from J, the junction kept 12 bases outside the gene matches. This CDR3 comprises 15 residues. CDR1 and CDR2 (germline): LNHDA, SQIVND (reference sequence). DNA for the CDR3: TGTGCCAGTAGTCGTTCCGGGACAGGGCCCTTGGAGCAGTACTTC. This encodes CASSRSGTGPLEQYF.

The chain uses TRBV15 and TRBJ2-5; 8 bases fit TRBD1. Looked up from germline, CDR1 is LNHNV and CDR2 is YYDKDF (reference sequence). V lost 2 bases, J lost 1 base, and 6 bases stayed unmatched. This CDR3 contains 16 residues. The CDR3 spells CATSRQGAQVQETQYF. Here the CDR3 DNA reads TGTGCCACCAGCAGACAGGGGGCGCAGGTCCAAGAGACCCAGTACTTC. The full variable domain, rest sourced from reference TRBV15 and TRBJ2-5, is DAMVIQNPRYQVTQFGKPVTLSCSQTLNHNVMYWYQQKSSQAPKLLFHYYDKDFNNEADTPDNFQSRRPNTSFCFLDIRSPGLGDTAMYLCATSRQGAQVQETQYFGPGTRLLVL.

The rearrangement uses TRBV30 and TRBJ1-6; D perhaps matches TRBD1 (6 bases). The germline V gene encodes CDR1 GTSNPN and CDR2 SVGIG (reference sequence). The CDR3 has 15 amino acids. Deletions cut 4 bases from V and 7 bases from J, with 17 bases between. CDR3 bases: TGTGCCTGGACGGCCGGGACACCAAGAAATTCACCCCTCCACTTT. Translation gives CAWTAGTPRNSPLHF.

V usage is TRBV5-4 and J usage is TRBJ1-1, with D perhaps TRBD1 (5 bases). Germline values: CDR1 SGHNT, CDR2 YYREEE (reference sequence). There are 12 residues in the CDR3. Trimming removed 4 bases at V and 11 bases at J, with 15 bases between. CDR3 loop: CASSLQGVDAFF. In DNA form, the CDR3 reads TGTGCCAGCAGCCTCCAAGGGGTTGACGCTTTCTTT. Drawing the rest from reference TRBV5-4 and TRBJ1-1, the complete variable domain is ETGVTQSPTHLIKTRGQQVTLRCSSQSGHNTVSWYQQALGQGPQFIFQYYREEENGRGNFPPRFSGLQFPNYSSELNVNALELDDSALYLCASSLQGVDAFFGQGTRLTVV.

This chain uses TRBV19 with TRBJ1-1, with a weak D call TRBD1 (6 bases). V dropped 4 bases and J dropped 1 base, with 13 bases sitting between them. Germline V gene lookup returns CDR1 LNHDA and CDR2 SQIVND (reference sequence). CDR3 size: 15 residues. CDR3 residues: CASSTAGQKNTEAFF. As DNA, the CDR3 is TGTGCCAGTAGTACAGCTGGACAGAAGAACACTGAAGCTTTCTTT.

The CDR3 nucleotides are TGTGCCAGCTCACTAAACCTGGGCCAGGGTGGAGAAAAACTGTTTTTT. It yields the protein CASSLNLGQGGEKLFF. J is TRBJ1-4 and V is TRBV18; perhaps TRBD1 as D (5 bases). Germline-derived CDR1 and CDR2 are KGHSH and LQKENI. The CDR3 is made up of 16 amino acids. V lost 4 bases and J lost 8, with 20 bases in between.

This rearrangement joins TRBV27 to TRBJ1-5; D uncertain. V lost 5 bases to trimming and J lost 2 bases, with 16 bases between them. The CDR3 spans 16 residues. Germline values: CDR1 MNHEY, CDR2 SMNVEV (reference sequence). CDR3 nucleotides: TGTGCCAGCAGTACTGAAGGGTGGACTGGCAATCAGCCCCAGCATTTT. Protein sequence: CASSTEGWTGNQPQHF.

The V gene is TRBV20-1, the J gene TRBJ1-1; tentative D call: TRBD1 (6 bases). Germline CDR1 is DFQATT and CDR2 is SNEGSKA (reference sequence). The ends were cut back, 4 bases at V and 6 bases at J, with 24 bases in the middle. CDR3 length: 16 amino acids. CDR3 sequence: CSAIDEDRDSDSEAFF. In nucleotides, the CDR3 is TGCAGTGCTATTGACGAGGACAGAGATTCTGACTCTGAAGCTTTCTTT.

The CDR3, as DNA: TGTGCCAGCAGTGGGGAGGGATTACAGCCCCAGCATTTT. Its protein product is CASSGEGLQPQHF. This rearrangement joins TRBV2 to TRBJ1-5; unclear D gene. Looked up from germline, CDR1 is SNHLY and CDR2 is FYNNEI. The CDR3 spans 13 residues. V lost 4 bases and J 7 bases, leaving 11 bases between the germline ends.

This clone was seen a handful of times. This CDR3 is CASSQRGGTGELFF. The DNA of the CDR3 is TGTGCCAGCTCCCAGCGGGGGGGGACCGGGGAGCTGTTTTTT. V usage is TRBV6-4 and J usage is TRBJ2-2; 10 bases map to TRBD2. The V and J ends lost 8 bases and 5 bases, in that order; junction bases with no gene match: 5. Germline CDR1 MRHNA, CDR2 SNTAGT. The CDR3 runs 14 residues.

The chain joins TRBV10-3 to TRBJ2-2; TRBD2 agrees at 10 bases. Germline V lookup: CDR1 ENHRY, CDR2 SYGVKD. The CDR3 loop spans 14 amino acids. V shed 10 bases, J shed 0 bases, and the junction held 2 bases outside the gene matches. The CDR3 DNA sequence: TGTGCCACAGGACTAGCGGCGAACACCGGGGAGCTGTTTTTT. This translates into CATGLAANTGELFF.

V gene TRBV5-1 combines with J gene TRBJ1-2, with D tentatively TRBD1 (6 bases). CDR1 and CDR2 from the germline V gene are SGHRS and YFSETQ. CDR3 length: 13 amino acids. Trimming stripped 4 bases from V and 2 bases from J, with 9 bases between. The CDR3 region has the DNA TGCGCCAGCAGCACGGGACAAAACTATGGCTACACCTTC. It encodes CASSTGQNYGYTF.

This chain links TRBV3-1 (or the pseudogene TRBV3-2) with TRBJ1-1; D possibly corresponds to TRBD1 (5 bases). Germline CDR1 LGHDT, CDR2 YNNKEL (reference sequence). Trimming removed 4 bases at V and 6 bases at J, with 12 bases between. The CDR3 is 13 amino acids. CDR3 bases: TGTGCCAGCAGCCGACAGATATTAGCTGAAGCTTTCTTT. Translation: CASSRQILAEAFF.

The chain links TRBV29-1 to TRBJ2-5; TRBD2 matches 8 bases. V lost 1 base, J lost 5 bases, and 9 bases stayed unmatched. Germline V gene sequence: CDR1 SQVTM, CDR2 ANQGSEA. The CDR3 totals 15 residues. The CDR3 region is CSVEAPRGVGETQYF. The DNA for the CDR3 is TGCAGCGTTGAAGCCCCGCGGGGGGTGGGGGAGACCCAGTACTTC.

J is TRBJ1-4 and V is TRBV6-5; 10 bases fit TRBD1. Germline assignment: CDR1 MNHEY and CDR2 SVGAGI. The trim removed 6 bases at V and 8 bases at J, leaving 6 bases unmatched. The length of the CDR3 is 14 residues. The CDR3 DNA reads TGTGCCAGCAGAGGACAGGGGGATAGAGAAAAACTGTTTTTT. Its protein product is CASRGQGDREKLFF.

The chain joins TRBV6-1 to TRBJ2-4, with 8 bases lining up with TRBD1. V trimming: 2 bases; J trimming: 2 bases; junction bases outside the gene matches: 5. The germline V gene encodes CDR1 MNHNS and CDR2 SASEGT. This CDR3 has 16 amino acids. The CDR3 is CASSEQGALTKNIQYF. CDR3 nucleotide sequence: TGTGCCAGCAGTGAACAGGGGGCCTTGACCAAAAACATTCAGTACTTC.

The chain recombines TRBV6-1 with TRBJ2-5; weak D call: TRBD2 (7 bases). CDR1 is MNHNS and CDR2 is SASEGT in the germline V gene. This CDR3 contains 13 residues. V was clipped by 3 bases and J by 7 bases, with 12 bases between them. The CDR3 DNA follows: TGTGCCAGCAGTGATCAAAGGGGGGGGACCCAGTACTTC. It encodes CASSDQRGGTQYF.

J is TRBJ1-3 and V is TRBV30; 7 positions match TRBD1. This CDR3 region has 14 residues. With V trimmed by 1 base and J by 4 bases, 4 bases remained unmatched. Looked up from germline, CDR1 is GTSNPN and CDR2 is SVGIG (reference sequence). The CDR3 here is CAWSGQGGGNTIYF. The CDR3 nucleotides are TGTGCCTGGAGTGGGCAGGGGGGAGGAAACACCATATATTTT.

The CDR3 nucleotides are TGTGCCAGCAGTCCCTTGTCCGCAACTAATGAAAAACTGTTTTTT. Protein product: CASSPLSATNEKLFF. The chain uses TRBV27 and TRBJ1-4; the D is unclear. The V gene lost 5 bases and the J gene lost 0 bases, with 10 bases spanning the gap. CDR3 length: 15 amino acids. CDR1 is MNHEY and CDR2 is SMNVEV in the germline V gene (reference sequence).

V and J are TRBV6-6 and TRBJ1-3, with D perhaps TRBD1 (5 bases). CDR1 and CDR2 from the germline V gene are MNHNY and SVGAGI (reference sequence). The CDR3 has 14 residues. Trimming stripped 6 bases from V and 3 bases from J, with 12 bases between. The CDR3 loop reads CASRMGGIGNTIYF. The CDR3 region has the DNA TGTGCCAGCAGGATGGGGGGGATTGGAAACACCATATATTTT.

V usage is TRBV2 and J usage is TRBJ1-2; 8 bases are a match to TRBD1. Germline CDR1 reads SNHLY; CDR2 reads FYNNEI. The CDR3 sequence is 12 residues long. The V gene end was trimmed by 8 bases and the J gene end by 4 bases; junction bases not matched to a gene: 3. This CDR3 is CASLGQGYGYTF. The CDR3 nucleotides are TGTGCCAGCCTAGGACAGGGCTATGGCTACACCTTC.

As DNA, the CDR3 is TGTGCCAGCAGTCCCCTTGGACTAGCGGGAGACGAGCAGTACTTC. Protein: CASSPLGLAGDEQYF. The V and J genes are TRBV28 and TRBJ2-7; 13 bases match TRBD2. Trimming at V came to 5 bases and at J to 5 bases, leaving 6 bases not matched to a gene. Germline CDR1 reads MDHEN; CDR2 reads SYDVKM. This CDR3 region has 15 residues.

The chain links TRBV7-9 to TRBJ2-7; D perhaps matches TRBD1 (5 bases). The length of the CDR3 is 13 residues. V was cut by 8 bases and J by 2 bases, with 13 bases left in between. CDR1 and CDR2 (germline): SEHNR, FQNEAQ (reference sequence). CDR3 DNA: TGTGCCAGCGACCCCCCAGGGACCTACGAGCAGTACTTC. Protein: CASDPPGTYEQYF. The whole variable domain, filled in from reference TRBV7-9 and TRBJ2-7, reads DTGVSQNPRHKITKRGQNVTFRCDPISEHNRLYWYRQTLGQGPEFLTYFQNEAQLEKSRLLSDRFSAERPKGSFSTLEIQRTEQGDSAMYLCASDPPGTYEQYFGPGTRLTVT.

This chain links TRBV21-1 with TRBJ1-1. TRBV21-1 is labeled a pseudogene. The CDR3 is 16 residues long. CDR3: CASSTEIRAGDTEAFF. The CDR3 bases are TGTGCCAGCAGCACCGAGATTCGCGCGGGGGACACTGAAGCTTTCTTT.